Below are 10 T cell receptor beta chains sequenced from a single sample in a study of cytomegalovirus exposure and HLA in healthy donors. The study ran its PCR with 60 Vbeta and 13 Jbeta primers. Produced via immunoSEQ multiplex PCR; TCRdb's table is partial and in-frame only. The table records 200,000 to 250,000 clones, more than 60% of them present only once. Material for sequencing was PBMCs. Source of these receptors: a man aged 35 to 55 in good health and CMV-seronegative.

This clone was seen a handful of times. This chain connects TRBV4-3 to TRBJ1-1; 7 bases are a match to TRBD1. CDR1 and CDR2 from the germline V gene are LGHNA and YSLEER. CDR3 length: 15 amino acids. V lost 3 bases and J lost 6; bases outside the gene matches: 10. The CDR3, as DNA: TGCGCCAGCAGCCAGGACTTGGGACAGTTGGCTGAAGCTTTCTTT. It encodes CASSQDLGQLAEAFF.

The rearrangement links TRBV18 to TRBJ2-7; 10 nucleotides match TRBD1. The CDR3 has 14 residues. The V segment lost 5 bases and the J segment 4 bases; nucleotides outside the gene matches: 5. In germline, CDR1 is KGHSH, CDR2 LQKENI. In DNA, the CDR3 is TGTGCCAGCTCAGACAGGGGGCGCTTATACGAGCAGTACTTC. It is translated as CASSDRGRLYEQYF. The entire variable domain, with the rest obtained from reference TRBV18 and TRBJ2-7, is as follows: NAGVMQNPRHLVRRRGQEARLRCSPMKGHSHVYWYRQLPEEGLKFMVYLQKENIIDESGMPKERFSAEFPKEGPSILRIQQVVRGDSAAYFCASSDRGRLYEQYFGPGTRLTVT.

The chain has TRBV25-1 and TRBJ1-1, with no clear D. The CDR3 totals 14 residues. The germline V gene has CDR1 MGHDK and CDR2 SYGVNS. The V gene lost 3 bases and the J gene lost 2 bases, with 10 bases spanning the gap. The CDR3: CASSDTVPNTEAFF. In DNA form, the CDR3 reads TGTGCCAGCAGTGACACAGTGCCCAACACTGAAGCTTTCTTT.

The chain couples TRBV9 to TRBJ1-2, with D possibly matching TRBD1 (6 bases). Germline V gives CDR1 SGDLS, CDR2 YYNGEE. V dropped 0 bases and J dropped 4 bases, with 16 bases sitting between them. This CDR3 has 16 residues. The CDR3 bases are TGTGCCAGCAGCGTAGTCCCAGGGGCTACTTCCTATGGCTACACCTTC. As protein: CASSVVPGATSYGYTF.

This chain joins TRBV27 and TRBJ1-5; TRBD1 might be the D (6 bases). Deletions cut 0 bases from V and 6 bases from J, with 18 bases between. The CDR3 is made up of 17 amino acids. Germline V gives CDR1 MNHEY, CDR2 SMNVEV (reference sequence). CDR3 region: CASSLSVLGRGGQPQHF. DNA of the CDR3: TGTGCCAGCAGTTTATCGGTTCTAGGCAGGGGCGGTCAGCCCCAGCATTTT.

The V gene is TRBV7-2, the J gene TRBJ2-7; TRBD2 matches 7 bases. Germline V gene lookup returns CDR1 SGHTA and CDR2 FQGNSA. Trimming cost V 1 base and J 0 bases; bases outside gene matches: 0. This CDR3 spans 14 amino acids. CDR3 sequence: CASSLGGGSYEQYF. The DNA of the CDR3 is TGTGCCAGCAGCTTAGGCGGGGGCTCCTACGAGCAGTACTTC. The full variable domain, rest sourced from reference TRBV7-2 and TRBJ2-7, is GAGVSQSPSNKVTEKGKDVELRCDPISGHTALYWYRQSLGQGLEFLIYFQGNSAPDKSGLPSDRFSAERTGGSVSTLTIQRTQQEDSAVYLCASSLGGGSYEQYFGPGTRLTVT.

J is TRBJ2-1 and V is TRBV4-3; TRBD2 aligns across 12 bases. The CDR3 is made up of 16 amino acids. The germline V gene has CDR1 LGHNA and CDR2 YSLEER. V lost 4 bases and J lost 8; bases outside the gene matches: 9. The CDR3 bases are TGCGCCAGCAGCCGGGACCTAGCGGGGGGGCCTGATGAGCAGTTCTTC. Amino acid sequence: CASSRDLAGGPDEQFF.

The chain is built from TRBV9 and TRBJ2-5, with 12 bases aligning to TRBD2. The germline gives CDR1 SGDLS, CDR2 YYNGEE. This CDR3 is built from 15 residues. The junction had 2 bases not matched to a gene; V was cut back by 0 bases and J by 5 bases. The CDR3 region has the DNA TGTGCCAGCAGCGTAGGACTAGCGGGAGTTGAGACCCAGTACTTC. It codes for CASSVGLAGVETQYF.

This clone was seen once. V and J are TRBV6-4 and TRBJ2-2; 9 nucleotides agree with TRBD1. V was pared by 6 bases and J by 6 bases, with 5 bases of the junction left unmatched. This CDR3 spans 14 amino acids. Germline V gives CDR1 MRHNA, CDR2 SNTAGT. The CDR3 region is CASRGDRVSGELFF. CDR3 nucleotide sequence: TGTGCCAGCAGAGGGGACAGGGTATCCGGGGAGCTGTTTTTT.

This clone occurred a few times. The chain couples TRBV4-1 to TRBJ1-1; D may be TRBD1 (6 bases). V was cut by 1 base and J by 1 base, with 19 bases left in between. The CDR3 spans 18 residues. Germline CDR1 reads MGHRA; CDR2 reads YSYEKL. The CDR3 reads CASSQVGQGHLGNTEAFF. The CDR3 coding sequence is TGCGCCAGCAGCCAAGTTGGGCAGGGGCATTTGGGGAACACTGAAGCTTTCTTT.